This record concerns one TCR beta chain sequence. The antigen is not known. The repertoire was sequenced with immunoSEQ multiplex PCR; TCRdb's copy has only in-frame clones and lacks some. The sample gives tens of thousands of clones, about four fifths of which show up once; 2% to 2.5% is in the top ten. This entry comes from a study of vaccination effects on CD4 cells after COVID-19. Germline V gene lookup returns CDR1 SGHKS and CDR2 YYEKEE (reference sequence). V dropped 8 bases and J dropped 0 bases, with 18 bases sitting between them. The CDR3 has 15 amino acids. Antigen-specific CD4+ T cells were expanded with viral peptide pools in the ViraFEST assay before sequencing. Scientists isolated CD4+ T cells after an approximately 10-day culture period ended.

This sequence joins TRBV5-5 and TRBJ2-7; maybe TRBD1 (5 bases). The material was CD4+ T cells from PBMCs cultured with HCoV-229E spike peptides, obtained before COVID-19 vaccination. This receptor was taken from a human donor who received a COVID-19 vaccine. CDR3: CASSSPGQASYEQYV. CDR3 nucleotide sequence: TGTGCCAGTTCCAGCCCAGGGCAGGCCTCCTACGAGCAGTACGTC.